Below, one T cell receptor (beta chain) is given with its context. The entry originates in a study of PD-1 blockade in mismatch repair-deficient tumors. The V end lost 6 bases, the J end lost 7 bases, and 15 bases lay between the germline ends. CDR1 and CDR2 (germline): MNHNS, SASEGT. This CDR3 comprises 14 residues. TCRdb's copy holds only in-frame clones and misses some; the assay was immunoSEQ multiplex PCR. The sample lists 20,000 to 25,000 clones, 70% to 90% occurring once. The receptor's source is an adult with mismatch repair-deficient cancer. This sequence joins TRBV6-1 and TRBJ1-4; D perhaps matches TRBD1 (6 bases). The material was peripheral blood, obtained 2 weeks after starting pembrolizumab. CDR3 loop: CASSSGEGVEKLFF. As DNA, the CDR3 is TGTGCCAGCAGCTCAGGGGAGGGTGTTGAAAAACTGTTTTTT.